This TCR beta chain was documented in a study of blood T cell repertoires in COVID-19. Study as a whole: Samples taken during acute and convalescent COVID-19 were collected in the United States, Italy and Spain. Nucleic acid was either cDNA or gDNA, and it came from T cells, B-cell-depleted T cells, or PBMCs.

In the authors' workflow: Amplification of reference gene primers provided the estimated nucleated cell counts. Repertoires were generated with immunoSEQ multiplex PCR, while TCRdb's copy carries only in-frame clones and drops some. V, J and clone size derive from that table, while D and trimming were established from the DNA sequence. The data show about 160,000 clones, with around 85% seen just once and around 10% held by the top ten. From germline, CDR1 is KGHDR and CDR2 SFDVKD. V lost 4 bases to trimming and J lost 7 bases, with 17 bases between them. There are 15 residues in the CDR3. The sequence was collected from a man aged 55 to 70 with active or convalescent COVID-19. The V gene is TRBV24-1, the J gene TRBJ2-3, with a weak D call TRBD1 (5 bases). The sequenced sample consisted of peripheral blood. The CDR3 spells CATSDPGQYGNTQYF. The DNA for the CDR3 is TGTGCCACCAGTGACCCAGGGCAGTATGGCAATACGCAGTATTTT.